A single sample gave rise to the 29 T cell receptor beta chains below, sequenced in a study of blood T cell repertoires in COVID-19 (dated by TCRdb to 2018 to 2021). The library relied on the immunoSEQ multiplex PCR assay. Drawn from immuneACCESS, this table holds only the in-frame rearrangements with V and J called that TCRdb kept. Clones are partly lost; checked studies trace under half to an unresolved V gene and leave the rest unexplained. The sample records 250,000 or so clones, 88% of which are singletons. Together, the top ten hold 2.5% to 4% of the sample. The specimen was PBMCs or T cells enriched from blood (not recorded which). These receptors all come from a woman between 40 and 50 years old who had been exposed to COVID-19.

This chain links TRBV5-1 with TRBJ1-2; 9 bases line up with TRBD1. The CDR3 length is 16 residues. With V trimmed by 3 bases and J by 4 bases, 10 bases remained unmatched. CDR1 is SGHRS, CDR2 YFSETQ, per germline. The CDR3 sequence: CASSSGQGGSGYGYTF. CDR3 nucleotides: TGCGCCAGCAGCTCGGGACAGGGAGGTTCGGGCTATGGCTACACCTTC.

The rearrangement links TRBV29-1 to TRBJ1-2, with TRBD1 identical over 9 bases. Germline CDR1 SQVTM, CDR2 ANQGSEA. The CDR3 contains 16 residues. V gave up 1 base and J gave up 5 bases; unmatched junction bases: 11. CDR3 residues: CSVEVKGTGLGYGYTF. The CDR3 DNA reads as TGCAGCGTTGAAGTAAAAGGGACAGGGTTAGGGTATGGCTACACCTTC.

The chain has TRBV5-1 and TRBJ1-2; no reliable D call. Trimming stripped 0 bases from V and 4 bases from J, with 13 bases between. Germline V gives CDR1 SGHRS, CDR2 YFSETQ. This CDR3 is built from 15 residues. The CDR3 here is CASSLARVSVYGYTF. CDR3 nucleotide sequence: TGCGCCAGCAGCTTGGCAAGAGTATCGGTCTATGGCTACACCTTC.

This chain connects TRBV5-4 to TRBJ1-5; TRBD1 is a possible D gene (6 bases). Trimming took off 10 bases at V and 3 bases at J, with 17 bases between the two ends. The CDR3 totals 14 residues. The V gene's germline CDR1 is SGHNT and CDR2 YYREEE (reference sequence). CDR3 region: CAGMPRDTNQPQHF. CDR3 coding DNA: TGTGCCGGCATGCCACGGGACACCAATCAGCCCCAGCATTTT.

V usage is TRBV2 and J usage is TRBJ1-5; TRBD1 aligns across 9 bases. CDR3 length: 14 amino acids. J lost 8 bases, V lost 6 bases, and 8 bases had no gene match. The germline CDR1 and CDR2 sequences are SNHLY and FYNNEI. The DNA for the CDR3 is TGTGCCAGCAGAGTAGACAGGGGGATTGAGCCCCAGCATTTT. Translated, it gives CASRVDRGIEPQHF. Looking up the rest from reference TRBV2 and TRBJ1-5 gives the full variable domain: EPEVTQTPSHQVTQMGQEVILRCVPISNHLYFYWYRQILGQKVEFLVSFYNNEISEKSEIFDDQFSVERPDGSNFTLKIRSTKLEDSAMYFCASRVDRGIEPQHFGDGTRLSIL.

This clone has just a few counts. The same CDR3 also results from other DNA sequences found in this sample. The genes are TRBV30 and TRBJ1-6; TRBD1 aligns across 11 bases. V lost 0 bases and J lost 10; bases outside the gene matches: 5. Germline CDR1 is GTSNPN and CDR2 is SVGIG (reference sequence). The CDR3 is 15 residues long. CDR3 sequence: CAWSVGDRGRSPLHF. The CDR3 DNA follows: TGTGCCTGGAGTGTTGGGGACAGGGGGAGATCACCCCTCCACTTT.

This clone has a single count. V is TRBV5-6 and J is TRBJ2-1; the D gene is possibly TRBD2 (6 bases). In germline, CDR1 is SGHDT, CDR2 YYEEEE. V lost 0 bases, J lost 4 bases, and 14 bases lay in between. The CDR3 is made up of 16 amino acids. CDR3 bases: TGTGCCAGCAGCTTGGTTGGGGAGGATAGATACAATGAGCAGTTCTTC. Translated: CASSLVGEDRYNEQFF.

The rearrangement links TRBV11-3 to TRBJ1-1; 9 nucleotides agree with TRBD1. CDR1 SGHNT and CDR2 YENEEA come from the germline V gene. V dropped 3 bases and J dropped 4; count of bases not matched to a gene: 9. This CDR3 contains 16 residues. The CDR3 coding sequence is TGTGCCAGCAGCTTCACCGGGACAGGGTTTTCCACTGAAGCTTTCTTT. This translates into CASSFTGTGFSTEAFF.

This sequence joins TRBV3-1 (or the pseudogene TRBV3-2) and TRBJ2-5, with D perhaps matching TRBD2 (6 bases). From germline, CDR1 is LGHDT and CDR2 YNNKEL (reference sequence). With 4 bases removed from V and 7 bases from J, the gap between germline ends came to 13 bases. The CDR3 is 13 amino acids. The CDR3 reads CASSLRDSRTQYF. The CDR3 DNA is TGTGCCAGCAGCCTCCGGGACTCGCGGACCCAGTACTTC.

The chain joins TRBV19 to TRBJ1-2; 7 positions agree with TRBD1. Germline assignment: CDR1 LNHDA and CDR2 SQIVND (reference sequence). CDR3 length: 15 amino acids. J gave up 4 bases and V 5 bases, and 10 bases lay outside the gene matches. This CDR3 is CASSPTDRDSYGYTF. The CDR3 DNA sequence: TGTGCCAGTAGTCCCACCGACAGGGATAGCTATGGCTACACCTTC.

J is TRBJ1-1 and V is TRBV6-1; D perhaps matches TRBD1 (5 bases). CDR1 MNHNS and CDR2 SASEGT come from the germline V gene. This CDR3 has 15 residues. Trimming stripped 2 bases from V and 3 bases from J, with 13 bases between. CDR3 amino acids: CASSEMAEGYTEAFF. DNA of the CDR3: TGTGCCAGCAGTGAAATGGCGGAGGGGTACACTGAAGCTTTCTTT.

Points on this clone: The germline gene is not matched at one end of the junction; a read error may be the cause. The chain joins TRBV7-7 to TRBJ2-2, with TRBD1 as a possible D gene (6 bases). The CDR3 runs to 17 residues. Germline V gene sequence: CDR1 SSHAT, CDR2 FNYEAQ (reference sequence). This chain's CDR3 is CASSQLNRESLAGELFF. The CDR3, as DNA: TGTGCTAGCAGCCAGTTAAACAGGGAGTCCTTAGCCGGGGAGCTGTTTTTT.

The CDR3, as DNA: TGTGCCAGCAGCGTACTACAGGGGCAGGGGGAAAAGGCTTTCTTT. This codes for CASSVLQGQGEKAFF. V usage is TRBV9 and J usage is TRBJ1-1; TRBD1 agrees at 7 bases. The CDR3 is 15 amino acids. Germline lookup yields CDR1 SGDLS and CDR2 YYNGEE. V lost 1 base to trimming and J lost 11 bases; unmatched junction nucleotides: 14.

In this sample, this clone turned up once. The V and J genes are TRBV9 and TRBJ2-3; D may be TRBD1 (6 bases). This CDR3 is built from 14 residues. Trimming pared 4 bases from V and 5 bases from J, leaving 14 bases between. Germline assignment: CDR1 SGDLS and CDR2 YYNGEE. In DNA form, the CDR3 reads TGTGCCAGCAGCCCACAGGGATCGGGAGATACGCAGTATTTT. As protein: CASSPQGSGDTQYF.

The V call is TRBV7-2, the J call TRBJ2-1; 12 nucleotides match TRBD2. CDR1 SGHTA and CDR2 FQGNSA come from the germline V gene. With 5 bases clipped from V and 8 bases from J, the junction kept 4 bases outside the gene matches. The length of the CDR3 is 14 residues. CDR3: CASSPGLAGYEQFF. CDR3 DNA sequence: TGTGCCAGCAGCCCCGGACTAGCGGGGTATGAGCAGTTCTTC.

The chain has TRBV19 and TRBJ2-2; tentatively, D is TRBD2 (5 bases). The length of the CDR3 is 17 residues. Germline lookup yields CDR1 LNHDA and CDR2 SQIVND (reference sequence). Trimming removed 3 bases at V and 4 bases at J, with 18 bases between. Written as DNA, the CDR3 is TGTGCCAGTAGTATTGTCTGGAGGCCCACTCGCACCGGGGAGCTGTTTTTT. Protein: CASSIVWRPTRTGELFF.

CDR3 nucleotides: TGTGCCAGCAGCTTTCTAGCGGGGCCCCAGCATTTT. Encoded protein: CASSFLAGPQHF. V is TRBV5-6 and J is TRBJ1-5, with D hard to call. The length of the CDR3 is 12 residues. Trimming cost V 2 bases and J 9 bases, with 9 bases left between them. Germline CDR1 SGHDT, CDR2 YYEEEE.

This clone was counted a single time. V is TRBV2 and J is TRBJ2-3; 8 positions match TRBD1. The CDR3 is made up of 15 amino acids. Germline values: CDR1 SNHLY, CDR2 FYNNEI. V was clipped by 6 bases and J by 0 bases; unmatched bases: 5. As DNA, the CDR3 is TGTGCCAGCAGCTCAAGGACAGGGAGCACAGATACGCAGTATTTT. Residues: CASSSRTGSTDTQYF.

The chain links TRBV28 to TRBJ2-5; D gene unclear. The V end lost 3 bases, the J end lost 5 bases, and 7 bases lay between the germline ends. The CDR3 is made up of 12 amino acids. From germline, CDR1 is MDHEN and CDR2 SYDVKM. CDR3: CASSFSRETQYF. CDR3 in DNA: TGTGCCAGCAGTTTTTCGCGGGAGACCCAGTACTTC.

The chain recombines TRBV7-9 with TRBJ2-2; D unresolved. Trimming stripped 7 bases from V and 0 bases from J, with 9 bases between. This CDR3 has 14 residues. In germline, CDR1 is SEHNR, CDR2 FQNEAQ (reference sequence). The CDR3 DNA follows: TGTGCCAGCAATGGAGATCCGAACACCGGGGAGCTGTTTTTT. Translated, it gives CASNGDPNTGELFF.

The rearrangement uses TRBV6-2 or TRBV6-3 and TRBJ2-7; tentatively, D is TRBD1 (5 bases). From germline, CDR1 is MNHEY and CDR2 SVGEGT. The CDR3 runs to 14 residues. V was clipped by 4 bases and J by 3 bases, with 13 bases between them. CDR3 protein: CASSFWTKYYEQYF. The CDR3 DNA is TGTGCCAGCAGTTTTTGGACAAAGTACTACGAGCAGTACTTC.

The chain has TRBV3-1 (or the pseudogene TRBV3-2) and TRBJ2-7, with 12 bases lining up with TRBD2. The CDR3 runs to 17 residues. The V gene's germline CDR1 is LGHDT and CDR2 YNNKEL (reference sequence). Trimming took 5 bases from V and 3 from J; bases not matched to a gene: 11. The CDR3 reads CASSGRLAGDTSYEQYF. CDR3 coding DNA: TGTGCCAGCAGCGGGCGACTAGCGGGGGACACCAGCTACGAGCAGTACTTC.

V and J are TRBV18 and TRBJ1-3; 7 bases agree with TRBD1. V lost 1 base, J lost 0 bases, and 6 bases stayed unmatched. From germline, CDR1 is KGHSH and CDR2 LQKENI. This CDR3 comprises 17 residues. Written as DNA, the CDR3 is TGTGCCAGCTCACCACTCCAGGGACAGATCTCTGGAAACACCATATATTTT. As protein: CASSPLQGQISGNTIYF.

In DNA, the CDR3 is TGCGCCAGCAGCTTGGCAGACTCAGAGACCCAGTACTTC. It is translated as CASSLADSETQYF. The V and J genes are TRBV5-1 and TRBJ2-5; D is undetermined. The CDR3 totals 13 residues. V lost 0 bases to trimming and J lost 4 bases, with 7 bases between them. The germline V gene encodes CDR1 SGHRS and CDR2 YFSETQ.

Only one count was recorded for this clone. This chain joins TRBV28 and TRBJ2-7; 9 nucleotides match TRBD1. The ends lost 5 bases at V and 5 bases at J; junction bases unmatched: 10. The CDR3 is 15 residues long. Germline V gene lookup returns CDR1 MDHEN and CDR2 SYDVKM. The CDR3 bases are TGTGCCAGCAGTACTCCACAGGGGGCGAGGAACGAGCAGTACTTC. Translation: CASSTPQGARNEQYF.

A few counts support this clone. The V gene is TRBV7-2, the J gene TRBJ2-7, with D unresolved. The CDR3 is 17 amino acids. From germline, CDR1 is SGHTA and CDR2 FQGNSA. V dropped 1 base and J dropped 3 bases, with 19 bases sitting between them. The CDR3: CASSLVRPDLRSYEQYF. The CDR3 bases are TGTGCCAGCAGCTTAGTAAGGCCAGACTTGAGGAGCTACGAGCAGTACTTC.

The chain combines TRBV28 with TRBJ1-4; 7 nucleotides agree with TRBD1. V lost 6 bases to trimming and J lost 4 bases; unmatched junction nucleotides: 11. Per the germline V gene, CDR1 is MDHEN and CDR2 is SYDVKM. This CDR3 contains 16 residues. CDR3 residues: CASSFARGMGNEKLFF. CDR3 DNA sequence: TGTGCCAGCAGCTTCGCCAGGGGGATGGGTAATGAAAAACTGTTTTTT.

The chain uses TRBV27 and TRBJ2-1; a possible D gene is TRBD2 (5 bases). This CDR3 contains 13 residues. The germline gives CDR1 MNHEY, CDR2 SMNVEV (reference sequence). V lost 7 bases to trimming and J lost 4 bases, with 11 bases between them. The DNA for the CDR3 is TGTGCCAGCACCAACGGGGATTACAATGAGCAGTTCTTC. This gives the protein CASTNGDYNEQFF.

The chain joins TRBV19 to TRBJ1-2; possibly TRBD1 for D (5 bases). The CDR3 totals 19 residues. Per germline, CDR1 LNHDA and CDR2 SQIVND (reference sequence). Between the trimmed V and J ends, which lost 6 bases and 1 base, there was a span of 27 bases. The CDR3 here is CASRAYAGEGPFFNYGYTF. CDR3 DNA sequence: TGTGCCAGTAGGGCCTACGCGGGGGAGGGACCTTTTTTTAACTATGGCTACACCTTC. The full variable domain, in which reference TRBV19 and TRBJ1-2 provide the parts outside the CDR3, is DGGITQSPKYLFRKEGQNVTLSCEQNLNHDAMYWYRQDPGQGLRLIYYSQIVNDFQKGDIAEGYSVSREKKESFPLTVTSAQKNPTAFYLCASRAYAGEGPFFNYGYTFGSGTRLTVV.